Listed below are T cell receptor beta chains from one sample, sequenced in a study of OX40 agonist ivuxolimab in advanced cancers. The table came from immunoSEQ multiplex PCR; TCRdb's copy has only in-frame clones and leaves some out. The sample holds under 100,000 clones, 85% to 90% seen once. Sequences were derived from CD4+ or CD8+ T cells sorted from blood, sampled in a trial of the OX40 agonist ivuxolimab. The receptors were sampled from an adult with an advanced solid tumor such as melanoma, head and neck, liver or kidney cancer. CDR3s leave out the opening cysteine and the closing phenylalanine or tryptophan. A D gene is named only where the DNA matches it firmly.

TRBJ1-5 . TRBV19 ASSSTRGNQPQH
TRBJ2-1 . TRBV6-5 ASRQGVDSNEQF
TRBJ2-6 . TRBV7-3 ASNEMVGANVLT
TRBJ2-7 TRBD2 TRBV19 ASSRTSGPYEQY
TRBJ1-6 . TRBV30 AWSRIGGGELDSPLH
TRBJ1-5 . TRBV18 ASSRGVHQPQH
TRBJ1-6 TRBD1 TRBV7-9 ASSLEAGGSSPLH
TRBJ2-5 . TRBV7-2 ASNPDRVRETQY
TRBJ1-5 . TRBV5-1 AGGGGQEQPQH
TRBJ2-1 TRBD2 TRBV5-1 ASTPGTSGGPSGRLYWHEQF
TRBJ2-2 TRBD2 TRBV19 ASKASGSYTGELF
TRBJ2-5 TRBD1 TRBV6-6 ASRPGTGWGETQY
TRBJ1-1 . TRBV10-2 ASRGPTNTEAF
TRBJ2-5 . TRBV21-1 ASSKCGLAGEREETQY
TRBJ1-6 . TRBV21-1 ASSKESKGHRNSPLH